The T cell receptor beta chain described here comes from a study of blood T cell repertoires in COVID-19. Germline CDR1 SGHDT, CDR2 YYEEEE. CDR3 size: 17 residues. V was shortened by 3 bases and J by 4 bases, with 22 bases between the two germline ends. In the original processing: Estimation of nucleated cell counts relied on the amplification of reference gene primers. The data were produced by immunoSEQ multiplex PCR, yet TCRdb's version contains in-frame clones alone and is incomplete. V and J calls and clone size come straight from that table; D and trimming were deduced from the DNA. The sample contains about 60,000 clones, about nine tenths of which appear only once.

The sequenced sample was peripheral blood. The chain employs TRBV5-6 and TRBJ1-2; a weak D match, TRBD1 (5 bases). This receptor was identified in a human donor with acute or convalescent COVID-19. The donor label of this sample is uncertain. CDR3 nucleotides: TGTGCCAGCAGCTATTTCTTGACAGCCTCCTCTTCCTATGGCTACACCTTC. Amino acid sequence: CASSYFLTASSSYGYTF. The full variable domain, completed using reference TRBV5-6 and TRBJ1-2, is DAGVTQSPTHLIKTRGQQVTLRCSPKSGHDTVSWYQQALGQGPQFIFQYYEEEERQRGNFPDRFSGHQFPNYSSELNVNALLLGDSALYLCASSYFLTASSSYGYTFGSGTRLTVV.